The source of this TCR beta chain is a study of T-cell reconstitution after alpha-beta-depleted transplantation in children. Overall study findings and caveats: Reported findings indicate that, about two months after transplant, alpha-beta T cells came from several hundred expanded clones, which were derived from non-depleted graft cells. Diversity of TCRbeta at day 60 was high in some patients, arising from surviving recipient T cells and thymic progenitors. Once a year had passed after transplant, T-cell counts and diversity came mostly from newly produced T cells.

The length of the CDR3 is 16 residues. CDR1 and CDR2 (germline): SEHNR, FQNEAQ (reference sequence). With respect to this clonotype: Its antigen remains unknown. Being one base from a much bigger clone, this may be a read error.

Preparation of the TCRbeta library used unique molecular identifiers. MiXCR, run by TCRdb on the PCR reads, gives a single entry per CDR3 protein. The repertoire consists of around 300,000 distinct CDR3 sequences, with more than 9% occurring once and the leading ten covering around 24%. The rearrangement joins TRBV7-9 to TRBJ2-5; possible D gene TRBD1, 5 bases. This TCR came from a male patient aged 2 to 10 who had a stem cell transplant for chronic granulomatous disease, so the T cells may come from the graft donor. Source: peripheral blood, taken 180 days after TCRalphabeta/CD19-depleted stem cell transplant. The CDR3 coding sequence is TGTGCCAGAAGCTTCGGTACGACAGCCCTGGGGAAGACCCAGTACTTC. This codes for CARSFGTTALGKTQYF.